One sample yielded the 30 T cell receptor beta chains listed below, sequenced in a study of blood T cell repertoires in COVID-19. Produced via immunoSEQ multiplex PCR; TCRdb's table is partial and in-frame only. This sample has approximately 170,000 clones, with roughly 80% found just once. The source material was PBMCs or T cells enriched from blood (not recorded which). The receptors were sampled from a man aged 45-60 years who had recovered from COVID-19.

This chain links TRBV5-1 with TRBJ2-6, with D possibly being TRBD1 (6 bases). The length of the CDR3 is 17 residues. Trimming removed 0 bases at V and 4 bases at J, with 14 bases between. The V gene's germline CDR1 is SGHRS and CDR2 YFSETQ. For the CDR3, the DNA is TGCGCCAGCAGCTTGGGACAGGTTAGCGCCGGGGCCAACGTCCTGACTTTC. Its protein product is CASSLGQVSAGANVLTF. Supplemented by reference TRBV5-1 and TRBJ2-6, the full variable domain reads KAGVTQTPRYLIKTRGQQVTLSCSPISGHRSVSWYQQTPGQGLQFLFEYFSETQRNKGNFPGRFSGRQFSNSRSEMNVSTLELGDSALYLCASSLGQVSAGANVLTFGAGSRLTVL.

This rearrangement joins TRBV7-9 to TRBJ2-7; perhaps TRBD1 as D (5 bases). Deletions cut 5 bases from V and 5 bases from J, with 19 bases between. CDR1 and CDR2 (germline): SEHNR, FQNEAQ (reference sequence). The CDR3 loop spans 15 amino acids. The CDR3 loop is CASSRSWTTRDEQYF. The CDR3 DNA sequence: TGTGCCAGCAGCCGCTCCTGGACAACCCGAGACGAGCAGTACTTC.

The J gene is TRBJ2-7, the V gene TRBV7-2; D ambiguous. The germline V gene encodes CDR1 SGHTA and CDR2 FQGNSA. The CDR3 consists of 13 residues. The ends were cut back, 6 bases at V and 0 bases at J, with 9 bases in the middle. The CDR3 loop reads CASSRYSSYEQYF. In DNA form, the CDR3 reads TGTGCCAGCAGTCGTTATAGCTCCTACGAGCAGTACTTC.

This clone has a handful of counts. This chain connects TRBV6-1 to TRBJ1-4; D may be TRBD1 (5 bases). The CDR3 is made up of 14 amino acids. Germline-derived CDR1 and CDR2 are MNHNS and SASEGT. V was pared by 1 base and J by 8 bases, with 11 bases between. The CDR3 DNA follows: TGTGCCAGCAGTGAAGAGGCAGGGAAGGAAAAACTGTTTTTT. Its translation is CASSEEAGKEKLFF.

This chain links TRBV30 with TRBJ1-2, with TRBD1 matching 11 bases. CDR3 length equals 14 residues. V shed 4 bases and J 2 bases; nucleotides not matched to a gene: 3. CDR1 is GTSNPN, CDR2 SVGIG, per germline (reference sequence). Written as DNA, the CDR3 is TGTGCCTGGATCTGGACAGGGGGCAACTATGGCTACACCTTC. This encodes CAWIWTGGNYGYTF.

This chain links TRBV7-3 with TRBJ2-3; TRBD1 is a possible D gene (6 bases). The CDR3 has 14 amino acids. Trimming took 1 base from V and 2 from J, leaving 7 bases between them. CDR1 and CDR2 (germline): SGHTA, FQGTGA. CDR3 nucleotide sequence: TGTGCCAGCAGCTTAAGGGACATCACAGATACGCAGTATTTT. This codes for CASSLRDITDTQYF.

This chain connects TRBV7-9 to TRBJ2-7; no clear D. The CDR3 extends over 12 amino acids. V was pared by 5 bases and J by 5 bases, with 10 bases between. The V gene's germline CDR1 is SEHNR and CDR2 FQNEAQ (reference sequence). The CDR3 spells CASSPAADEQYF. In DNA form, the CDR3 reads TGTGCCAGCAGCCCCGCCGCGGACGAGCAGTACTTC.

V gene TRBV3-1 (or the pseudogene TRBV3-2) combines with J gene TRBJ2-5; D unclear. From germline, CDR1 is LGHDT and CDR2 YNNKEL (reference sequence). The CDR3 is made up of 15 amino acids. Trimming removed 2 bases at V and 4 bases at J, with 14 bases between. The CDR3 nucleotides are TGTGCCAGCAGCCAAACACTATCCCCGGGAGAGACCCAGTACTTC. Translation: CASSQTLSPGETQYF.

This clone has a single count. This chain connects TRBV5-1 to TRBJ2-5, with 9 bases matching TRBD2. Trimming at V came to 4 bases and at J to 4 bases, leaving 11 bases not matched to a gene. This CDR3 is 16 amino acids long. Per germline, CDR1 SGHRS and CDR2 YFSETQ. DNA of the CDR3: TGCGCCAGCAGCCCCGCCCTGGTAGCGGGGGCAGAGACCCAGTACTTC. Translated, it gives CASSPALVAGAETQYF.

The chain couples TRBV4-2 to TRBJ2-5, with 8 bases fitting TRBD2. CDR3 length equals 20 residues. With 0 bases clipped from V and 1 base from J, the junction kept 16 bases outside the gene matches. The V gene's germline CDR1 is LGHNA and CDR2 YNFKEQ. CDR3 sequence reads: CASSQDLSGGGRRGQETQYF. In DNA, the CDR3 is TGTGCCAGCAGCCAAGATCTAAGCGGGGGCGGAAGAAGGGGCCAAGAGACCCAGTACTTC.

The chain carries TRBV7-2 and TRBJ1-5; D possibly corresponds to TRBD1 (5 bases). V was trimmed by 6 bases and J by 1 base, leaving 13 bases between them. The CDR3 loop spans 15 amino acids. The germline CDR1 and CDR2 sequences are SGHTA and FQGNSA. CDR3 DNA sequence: TGTGCCAGCAGACAGGTCGGTCGCAGCAATCAGCCCCAGCATTTT. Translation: CASRQVGRSNQPQHF.

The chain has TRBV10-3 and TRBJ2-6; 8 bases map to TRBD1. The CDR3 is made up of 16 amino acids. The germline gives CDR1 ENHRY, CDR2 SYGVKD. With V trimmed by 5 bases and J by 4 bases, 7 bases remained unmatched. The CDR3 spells CAISPGQGPGANVLTF. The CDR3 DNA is TGTGCCATCAGTCCCGGACAGGGACCAGGGGCCAACGTCCTGACTTTC.

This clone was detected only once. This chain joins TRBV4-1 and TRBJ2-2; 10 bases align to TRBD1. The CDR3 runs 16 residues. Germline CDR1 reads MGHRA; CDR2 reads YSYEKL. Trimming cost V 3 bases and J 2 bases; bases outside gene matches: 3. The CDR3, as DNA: TGCGCCAGCAGCCAGGACAGGGGGGCAAACACCGGGGAGCTGTTTTTT. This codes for CASSQDRGANTGELFF.

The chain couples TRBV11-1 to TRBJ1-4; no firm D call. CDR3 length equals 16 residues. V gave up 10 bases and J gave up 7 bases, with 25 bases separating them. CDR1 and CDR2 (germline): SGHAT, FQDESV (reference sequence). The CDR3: CATPQSVGLESEKLFF. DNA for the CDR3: TGTGCCACCCCGCAAAGTGTAGGCCTGGAGAGTGAAAAACTGTTTTTT.

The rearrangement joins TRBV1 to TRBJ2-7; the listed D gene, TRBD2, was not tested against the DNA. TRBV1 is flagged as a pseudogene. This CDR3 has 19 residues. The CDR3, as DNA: TGCACCAGCAGCCAAGATCTGAATTGGCTAGCGGGGTTCCTGTACGAGCAGTACTTC. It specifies CTSSQDLNWLAGFLYEQYF.

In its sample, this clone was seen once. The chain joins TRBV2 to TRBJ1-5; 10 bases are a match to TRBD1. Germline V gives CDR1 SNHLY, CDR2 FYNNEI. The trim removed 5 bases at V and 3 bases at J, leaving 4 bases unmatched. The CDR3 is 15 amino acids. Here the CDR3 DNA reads TGTGCCAGCAGTTGGGGACAGGGGAACAATCAGCCCCAGCATTTT. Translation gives CASSWGQGNNQPQHF.

The CDR3 is CATSVLGINEQFF. The CDR3 nucleotides are TGTGCCACCAGTGTCCTAGGAATAAATGAGCAGTTCTTC. The rearrangement joins TRBV24-1 to TRBJ2-1; no firm D call. The length of the CDR3 is 13 residues. Germline-derived CDR1 and CDR2 are KGHDR and SFDVKD. V lost 5 bases and J 7 bases, leaving 11 bases between the germline ends.

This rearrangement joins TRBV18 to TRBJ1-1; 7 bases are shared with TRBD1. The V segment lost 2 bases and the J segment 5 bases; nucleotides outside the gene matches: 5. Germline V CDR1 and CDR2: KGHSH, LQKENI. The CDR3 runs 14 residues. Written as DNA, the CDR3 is TGTGCCAGCTCACCAACAGGGGTCGTAACTGAAGCTTTCTTT. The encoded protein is CASSPTGVVTEAFF.

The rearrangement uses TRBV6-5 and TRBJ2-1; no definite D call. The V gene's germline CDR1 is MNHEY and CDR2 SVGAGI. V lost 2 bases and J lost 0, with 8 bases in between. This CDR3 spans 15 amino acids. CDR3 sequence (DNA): TGTGCCAGCAGTTACGCGGTAAGCTCCTACAATGAGCAGTTCTTC. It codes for CASSYAVSSYNEQFF.

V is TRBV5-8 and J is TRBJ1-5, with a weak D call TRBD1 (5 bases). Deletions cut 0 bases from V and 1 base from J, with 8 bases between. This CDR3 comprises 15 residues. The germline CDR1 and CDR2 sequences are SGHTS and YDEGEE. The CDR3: CASSLGGRSNQPQHF. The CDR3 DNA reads TGTGCCAGCAGCTTGGGGGGCCGCAGCAATCAGCCCCAGCATTTT.

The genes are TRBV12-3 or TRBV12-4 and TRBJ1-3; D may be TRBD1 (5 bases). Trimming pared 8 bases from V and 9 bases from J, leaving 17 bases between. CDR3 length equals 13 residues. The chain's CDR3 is CASVTGEVGTIYF. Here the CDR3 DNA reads TGTGCCAGCGTTACGGGGGAAGTAGGCACCATATATTTT.

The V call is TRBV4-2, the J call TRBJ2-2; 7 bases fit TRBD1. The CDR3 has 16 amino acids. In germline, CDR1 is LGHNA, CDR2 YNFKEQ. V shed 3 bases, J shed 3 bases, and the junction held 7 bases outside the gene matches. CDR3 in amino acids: CASSQTGKWYTGELFF. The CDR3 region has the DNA TGTGCCAGCAGCCAGACAGGGAAATGGTACACCGGGGAGCTGTTTTTT.

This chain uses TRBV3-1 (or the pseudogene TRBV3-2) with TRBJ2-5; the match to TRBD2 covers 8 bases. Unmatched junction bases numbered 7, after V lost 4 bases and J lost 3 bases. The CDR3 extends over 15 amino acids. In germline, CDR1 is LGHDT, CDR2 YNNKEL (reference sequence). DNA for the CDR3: TGTGCCAGCAGCCCGGGGGGGTCCTGGGAAGAGACCCAGTACTTC. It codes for CASSPGGSWEETQYF.

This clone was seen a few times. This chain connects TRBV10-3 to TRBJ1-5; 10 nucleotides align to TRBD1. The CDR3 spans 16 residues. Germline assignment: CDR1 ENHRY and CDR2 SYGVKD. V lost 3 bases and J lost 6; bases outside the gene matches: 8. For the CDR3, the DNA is TGTGCCATCAGTGATAAGGACAGGGGGGTTAGTCAGCCCCAGCATTTT. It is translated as CAISDKDRGVSQPQHF.

The chain's CDR3 is CASSQGGTLYEQYF. The DNA of the CDR3 is TGTGCCAGCAGCCAAGGGGGCACCCTCTACGAGCAGTACTTC. This chain joins TRBV4-2 and TRBJ2-7, with TRBD1 as a possible D gene (5 bases). Per germline, CDR1 LGHNA and CDR2 YNFKEQ. There are 14 residues in the CDR3. Trimming pared 1 base from V and 3 bases from J, leaving 10 bases between.

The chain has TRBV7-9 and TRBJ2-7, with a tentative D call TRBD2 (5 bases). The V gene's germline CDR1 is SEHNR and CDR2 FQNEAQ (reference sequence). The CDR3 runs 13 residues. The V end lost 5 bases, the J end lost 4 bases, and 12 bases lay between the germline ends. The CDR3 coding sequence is TGTGCCAGCAGCGCCTGGGAGCAATACGAGCAGTACTTC. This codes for CASSAWEQYEQYF.

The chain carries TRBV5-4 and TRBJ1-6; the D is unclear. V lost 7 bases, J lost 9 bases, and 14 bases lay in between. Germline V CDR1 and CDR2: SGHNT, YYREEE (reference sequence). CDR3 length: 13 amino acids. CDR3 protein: CASATPEGSPLHF. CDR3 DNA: TGTGCCAGCGCGACTCCCGAAGGTTCACCCCTCCACTTT. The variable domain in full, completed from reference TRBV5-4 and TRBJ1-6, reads ETGVTQSPTHLIKTRGQQVTLRCSSQSGHNTVSWYQQALGQGPQFIFQYYREEENGRGNFPPRFSGLQFPNYSSELNVNALELDDSALYLCASATPEGSPLHFGNGTRLTVT.

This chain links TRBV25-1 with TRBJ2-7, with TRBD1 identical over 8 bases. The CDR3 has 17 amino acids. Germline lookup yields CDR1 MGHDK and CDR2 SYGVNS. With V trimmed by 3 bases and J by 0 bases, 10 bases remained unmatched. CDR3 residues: CASSDPRGQGASYEQYF. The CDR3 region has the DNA TGTGCCAGCAGTGATCCCAGGGGTCAGGGGGCCTCCTACGAGCAGTACTTC.

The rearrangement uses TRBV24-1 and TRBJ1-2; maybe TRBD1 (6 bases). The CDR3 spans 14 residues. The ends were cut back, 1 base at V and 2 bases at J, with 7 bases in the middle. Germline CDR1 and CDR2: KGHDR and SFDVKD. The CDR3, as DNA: TGTGCCACCAGTGATTTTGACAGGAACTATGGCTACACCTTC. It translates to CATSDFDRNYGYTF.

The CDR3 bases are TGTGCCAGCTCACCATGGGGGACTAGGAACAATGAGCAGTTCTTC. It yields the protein CASSPWGTRNNEQFF. This sequence joins TRBV18 and TRBJ2-1; 8 bases fit TRBD2. J was trimmed by 5 bases and V by 2 bases; bases with no gene match: 5. The V gene's germline CDR1 is KGHSH and CDR2 LQKENI. The CDR3 contains 15 residues.